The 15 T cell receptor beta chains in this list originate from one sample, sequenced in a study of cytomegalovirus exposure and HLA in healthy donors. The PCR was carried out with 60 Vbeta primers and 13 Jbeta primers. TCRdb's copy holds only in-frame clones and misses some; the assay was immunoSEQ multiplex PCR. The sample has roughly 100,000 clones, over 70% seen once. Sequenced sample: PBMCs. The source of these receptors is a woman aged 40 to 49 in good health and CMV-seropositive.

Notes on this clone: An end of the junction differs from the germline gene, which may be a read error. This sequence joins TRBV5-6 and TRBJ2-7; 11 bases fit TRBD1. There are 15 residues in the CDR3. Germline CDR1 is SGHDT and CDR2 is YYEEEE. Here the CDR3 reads CACSYPGTGGPRQYF. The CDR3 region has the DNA TGTGCCTGCAGCTACCCAGGGACAGGGGGACCACGGCAGTACTTC.

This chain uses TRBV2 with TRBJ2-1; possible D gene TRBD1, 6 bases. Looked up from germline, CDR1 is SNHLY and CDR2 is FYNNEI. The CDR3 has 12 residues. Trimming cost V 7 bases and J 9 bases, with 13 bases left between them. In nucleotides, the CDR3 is TGTGCCAGCAAGACAGGTTGGGGTGAGCAGTTCTTC. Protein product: CASKTGWGEQFF.

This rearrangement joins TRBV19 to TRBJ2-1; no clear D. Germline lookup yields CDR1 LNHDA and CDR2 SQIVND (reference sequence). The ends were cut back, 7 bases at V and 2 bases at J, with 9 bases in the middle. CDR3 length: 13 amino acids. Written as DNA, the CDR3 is TGTGCCAGTACCCAGGCACCCTACAATGAGCAGTTCTTC. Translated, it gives CASTQAPYNEQFF.

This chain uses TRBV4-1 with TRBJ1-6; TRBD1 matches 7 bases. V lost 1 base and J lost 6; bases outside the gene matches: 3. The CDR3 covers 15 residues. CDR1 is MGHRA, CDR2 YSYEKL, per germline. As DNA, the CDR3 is TGCGCCAGCAGCCAAGTGGCAGGGGGTAATTCACCCCTCCACTTT. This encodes CASSQVAGGNSPLHF.

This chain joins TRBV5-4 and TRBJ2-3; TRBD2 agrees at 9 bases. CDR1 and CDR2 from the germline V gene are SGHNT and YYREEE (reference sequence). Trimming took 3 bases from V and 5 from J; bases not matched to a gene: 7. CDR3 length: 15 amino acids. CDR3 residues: CASSSAGGPGDTQYF. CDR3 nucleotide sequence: TGTGCCAGCAGCTCGGCGGGGGGGCCAGGAGATACGCAGTATTTT. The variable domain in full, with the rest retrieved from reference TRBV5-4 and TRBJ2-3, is ETGVTQSPTHLIKTRGQQVTLRCSSQSGHNTVSWYQQALGQGPQFIFQYYREEENGRGNFPPRFSGLQFPNYSSELNVNALELDDSALYLCASSSAGGPGDTQYFGPGTRLTVL.

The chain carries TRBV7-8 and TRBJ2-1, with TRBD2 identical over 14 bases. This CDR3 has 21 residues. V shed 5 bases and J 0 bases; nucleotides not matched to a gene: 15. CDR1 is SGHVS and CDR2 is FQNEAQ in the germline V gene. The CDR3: CASSANILRTSGRTSYNEQFF. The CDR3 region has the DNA TGTGCCAGCAGCGCCAATATTTTGAGGACTAGCGGGAGGACCTCCTACAATGAGCAGTTCTTC.

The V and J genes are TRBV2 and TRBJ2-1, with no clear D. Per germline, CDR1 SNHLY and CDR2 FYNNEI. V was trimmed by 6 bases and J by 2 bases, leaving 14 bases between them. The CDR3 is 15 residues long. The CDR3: CASRVNSGAYNEQFF. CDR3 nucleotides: TGTGCCAGCAGAGTTAACAGTGGCGCCTACAATGAGCAGTTCTTC.

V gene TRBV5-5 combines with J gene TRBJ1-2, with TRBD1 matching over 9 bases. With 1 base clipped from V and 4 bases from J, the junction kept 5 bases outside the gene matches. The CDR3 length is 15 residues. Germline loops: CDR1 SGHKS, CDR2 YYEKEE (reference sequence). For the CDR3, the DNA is TGTGCCAGCAGCTTGCGGGACAGGGAAATCTATGGCTACACCTTC. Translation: CASSLRDREIYGYTF.

The DNA of the CDR3 is TGCGCCAGCAGCCCGACAGCGGGAAAACTGTTTTTT. Residues: CASSPTAGKLFF. The V gene is TRBV4-1, the J gene TRBJ1-4; D is possibly TRBD1 (5 bases). Trimming removed 4 bases from V and 10 bases from J, with 10 bases in between. The CDR3 covers 12 residues. Germline-derived CDR1 and CDR2 are MGHRA and YSYEKL.

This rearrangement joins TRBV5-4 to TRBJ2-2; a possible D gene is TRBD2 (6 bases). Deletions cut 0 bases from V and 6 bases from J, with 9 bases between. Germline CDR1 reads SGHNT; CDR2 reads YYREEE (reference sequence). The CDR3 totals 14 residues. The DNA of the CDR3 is TGTGCCAGCAGCTTGGGGCGGGACCCCGGGGAGCTGTTTTTT. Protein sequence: CASSLGRDPGELFF.

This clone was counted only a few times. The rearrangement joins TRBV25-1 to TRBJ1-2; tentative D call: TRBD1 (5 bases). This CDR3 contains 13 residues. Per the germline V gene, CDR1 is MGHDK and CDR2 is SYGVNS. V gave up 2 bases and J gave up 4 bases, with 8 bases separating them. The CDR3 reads CASSETGFYGYTF. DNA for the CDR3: TGTGCCAGCAGTGAAACAGGTTTCTATGGCTACACCTTC.

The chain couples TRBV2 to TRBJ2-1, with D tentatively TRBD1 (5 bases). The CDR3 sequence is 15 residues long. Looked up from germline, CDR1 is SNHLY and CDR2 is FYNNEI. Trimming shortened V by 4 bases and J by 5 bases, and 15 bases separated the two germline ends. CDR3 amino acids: CASSVWGRDNNEQFF. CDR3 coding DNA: TGTGCCAGCAGTGTGTGGGGCAGGGATAACAATGAGCAGTTCTTC. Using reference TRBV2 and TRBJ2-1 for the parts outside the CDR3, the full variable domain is EPEVTQTPSHQVTQMGQEVILRCVPISNHLYFYWYRQILGQKVEFLVSFYNNEISEKSEIFDDQFSVERPDGSNFTLKIRSTKLEDSAMYFCASSVWGRDNNEQFFGPGTRLTVL.

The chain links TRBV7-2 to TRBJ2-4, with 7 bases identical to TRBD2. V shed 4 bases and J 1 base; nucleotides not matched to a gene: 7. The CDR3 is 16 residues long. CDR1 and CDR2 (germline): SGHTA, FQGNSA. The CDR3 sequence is CASSYGRGQAKNIQYF. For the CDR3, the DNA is TGTGCCAGCAGCTATGGGAGGGGCCAGGCCAAAAACATTCAGTACTTC. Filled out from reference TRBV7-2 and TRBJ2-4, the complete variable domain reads GAGVSQSPSNKVTEKGKDVELRCDPISGHTALYWYRQSLGQGLEFLIYFQGNSAPDKSGLPSDRFSAERTGGSVSTLTIQRTQQEDSAVYLCASSYGRGQAKNIQYFGAGTRLSVL.

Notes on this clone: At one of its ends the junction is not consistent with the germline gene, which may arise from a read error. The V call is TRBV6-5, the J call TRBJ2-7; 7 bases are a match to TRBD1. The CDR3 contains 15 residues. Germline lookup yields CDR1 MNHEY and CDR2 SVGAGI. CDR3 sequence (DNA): TGTGCCAGCAGTTACTTGGCTGAGACAGGGTACGGGCAGTACTTC. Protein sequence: CASSYLAETGYGQYF.

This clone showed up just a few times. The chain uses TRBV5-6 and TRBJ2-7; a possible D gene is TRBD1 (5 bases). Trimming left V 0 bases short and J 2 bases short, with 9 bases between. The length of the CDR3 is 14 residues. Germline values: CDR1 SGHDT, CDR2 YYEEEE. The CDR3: CASSLDRITYEQYF. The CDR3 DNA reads TGTGCCAGCAGCTTGGACAGGATAACCTACGAGCAGTACTTC.